These T cell receptor beta chains were read from a single sample in a study of long-term antiretroviral therapy in people with HIV. Measured with immunoSEQ multiplex PCR; TCRdb has only the in-frame clones, and not every one. Here the sample spans about 20,000 clones, roughly 80% being singletons. The sample here was unsorted PBMCs, taken about 4 years after starting antiretroviral therapy. These receptors came from a man younger than 35 with HIV. Each CDR3 is given with its conserved first and last residue. D genes are given only for firm matches. A clone size is listed for some rows: how often the clone was seen (once, few, many), or a class if it is expanded.

v_gene	j_gene	abundance	d_gene	CDR3nt	CDR3aa
TRBV2	TRBJ2-3	NA	TRBD1	TGTGCCAGCTCGGGACAGACTAGCACAGATACGCAGTATTTT	CASSGQTSTDTQYF
TRBV28	TRBJ2-3	NA	NA	TGTGCCAGCAGTTTGGGCAGGGCCACAGATACGCAGTATTTT	CASSLGRATDTQYF
TRBV2	TRBJ1-5	NA	NA	TGTGCCAGCAGTGAAGTGCCACAGCCCCAGCATTTT	CASSEVPQPQHF
TRBV27	TRBJ1-1	NA	NA	TGTGCCAGCAGTTTATGGGCTAACACTGAAGCTTTCTTT	CASSLWANTEAFF
TRBV11-2	TRBJ2-2	NA	NA	TGTGCCAGCAGCTCGGACCGCTTTCCCGGGGAGCTGTTTTTT	CASSSDRFPGELFF
TRBV7-2	TRBJ1-1	few	NA	TGTGCCAGCAGCTTAGTCCAGGGCGGCACTGAAGCTTTCTTT	CASSLVQGGTEAFF
TRBV2	TRBJ2-1	once	NA	TGTGCCAGCAGTGCGGGTGCGTCCTACAATGAGCAGTTCTTC	CASSAGASYNEQFF
TRBV6-5	TRBJ2-1	NA	NA	TGTGCCAGCAGACCTACTCTCCAGGTCGAAAGAAAGTTCTTC	CASRPTLQVERKFF
TRBV6-1	TRBJ1-2	NA	NA	TGTGCCAGCAGCGCCGGGGGGCGGCTCGTGCAAGGCTACACCTTC	CASSAGGRLVQGYTF
TRBV5-1	TRBJ2-2	NA	NA	TGCGCCAGCAGCACGACCCCGGCGGGCACCGGGGAGCTGTTTTTT	CASSTTPAGTGELFF
TRBV28	TRBJ2-5	NA	TRBD1	TGTGCCAGCAGTTTGCGTCGACAGGGAATGATAACAGAGACCCAGTACTTC	CASSLRRQGMITETQYF
TRBV2	TRBJ2-2	once	TRBD1	TGTGCCAGCAGTGTCACTTGGGACAGGCTAAACACCGGGGAGCTGTTTTTT	CASSVTWDRLNTGELFF
TRBV7-9	TRBJ1-4	NA	TRBD1	TGTGCCAGCAGCTTAGCGGGACAGGGGGGTGAAAAACTGTTTTTT	CASSLAGQGGEKLFF
TRBV5-1	TRBJ2-2	once	NA	TGCGCCAGCAGCTACGTAGGGGAGCTGTTTTTT	CASSYVGELFF
TRBV2	TRBJ1-6	few	NA	TGTGCCAGCGGGGCAGATTCACCCCTCCACTTT	CASGADSPLHF
TRBV5-1	TRBJ1-4	NA	NA	TGCGCCAGCAGCTTGGGGTCCACAGGGTATGAAAAACTGTTTTTT	CASSLGSTGYEKLFF
TRBV30	TRBJ1-1	NA	NA	TGTGCCTGGAGTATAGGGAACACTGAAGCTTTCTTT	CAWSIGNTEAFF
TRBV2	TRBJ2-1	NA	NA	TGTGCCAGCAGTGACAATGGAGTAAATGAGCAGTTCTTC	CASSDNGVNEQFF
TRBV21-1	TRBJ1-2	NA	NA	TGTGCCAGCTCTCCCCGGTTAGGACGGAGGGACTATGGCTACACCTTC	CASSPRLGRRDYGYTF
TRBV28	TRBJ1-4	NA	NA	TGTGCCAGCAGGCCCAGGCGGGAAAAACTGTTTTTT	CASRPRREKLFF
TRBV11-2	TRBJ1-4	NA	TRBD1	TGTGCCAGCAGCTTAGAACCGGGACAGTTAACGGGAACTAATGAAAAACTGTTTTTT	CASSLEPGQLTGTNEKLFF
TRBV7-9	TRBJ1-6	few	NA	TGTGCCAGCAGCTTAATACCCAGGGTTGTTTCACCCCTCCACTTT	CASSLIPRVVSPLHF
TRBV19	TRBJ1-5	once	NA	TGTGCCAGTAGTATAGGAAACTGGGACACTATACAAAGAAATCAGCCCCAGCATTTT	CASSIGNWDTIQRNQPQHF
TRBV6-1	TRBJ1-1	NA	TRBD1	TGTGCCAGCAGTGAAGACCCAGGGGGCGTTACTGAAGCTTTCTTT	CASSEDPGGVTEAFF
TRBV4-1	TRBJ2-5	NA	NA	TGCGCCAGCAGACCGGGACTCGGGGAGACCCAGTACTTC	CASRPGLGETQYF
TRBV7-7	TRBJ2-1	once	NA	TGTGCTAGCAGCTCGGTGGAGAAGGGTGAGCAGTTCTTC	CASSSVEKGEQFF
TRBV4-1	TRBJ2-3	NA	TRBD1	TGCGCCAGCAGCCAAAGACAGGGGCGGAGGTATTTT	CASSQRQGRRYF
TRBV2	TRBJ1-6	NA	TRBD1	TGTGCCAGCAACGAAGGCGAGACAGGGGGTTTTGTGTCACCCCTCCACTTT	CASNEGETGGFVSPLHF
TRBV18	TRBJ1-4	NA	NA	TGTGCCAGCTCACCACAGAGGGAAGCTAATGAAAAACTGTTTTTT	CASSPQREANEKLFF
TRBV5-1	TRBJ2-3	NA	TRBD1	TGCGCCAGCAGCTTGGTGGGACAGGGATACACAGATACGCAGTATTTT	CASSLVGQGYTDTQYF
TRBV2	TRBJ1-1	NA	TRBD1	TGTGCCAGCAGGAAGACTGCAGGGGGCGCTGAAGCTTTCTTT	CASRKTAGGAEAFF
TRBV19	TRBJ2-1	NA	NA	TGTGCCAGTAGTAGTAGCCCTTACAATGAGCAGTTCTTC	CASSSSPYNEQFF
TRBV7-9	TRBJ2-7	NA	NA	TGTGCCAGCAGCTCCGGGGGCAGTTCTTCCTACGAGCAGTACTTC	CASSSGGSSSYEQYF
TRBV5-4	TRBJ2-2	once	NA	TGTGCCAGCAGCTTCACCCAGAACACCGGGGAGCTGTTTTTT	CASSFTQNTGELFF
TRBV2	TRBJ2-5	NA	TRBD1	TGTGCCAGCAGTGCGCGGGACAGGGGAATCCAAGAGACCCAGTACTTC	CASSARDRGIQETQYF
TRBV29-1	TRBJ1-1	NA	NA	TGCAGCGTTTTGCGGACGCCGAACACTGAAGCTTTCTTT	CSVLRTPNTEAFF
TRBV28	TRBJ2-5	NA	TRBD2	TGTGCCAGCAGTTCAACCTTTGGGGGGGATCTCCAAGAGACCCAGTACTTC	CASSSTFGGDLQETQYF
TRBV2	TRBJ2-3	NA	NA	TGTGCCAGCAGGGATGGACAGCTCACAGATACGCAGTATTTT	CASRDGQLTDTQYF
TRBV21-1	TRBJ2-7	NA	NA	TGTGCCAGCAGCAAAGTCTCTCTCCAGCGGGGTACATCCTACGAGCAGTACTTC	CASSKVSLQRGTSYEQYF
TRBV11-2	TRBJ1-1	NA	NA	TGTGCCAGCAGCTTAGGGACAGTGAACACTGAAGCTTTCTTT	CASSLGTVNTEAFF
TRBV5-1	TRBJ1-1	NA	NA	TGCGCCAGCAGCTTGGTGACAGGAGACACTGAAGCTTTCTTT	CASSLVTGDTEAFF
TRBV20-1	TRBJ2-1	NA	NA	TGCAGTGCAAAAGGAAATGAGCAGTTCTTC	CSAKGNEQFF
TRBV2	TRBJ1-2	NA	TRBD1	TGTGCCAGCAGTGAATGGGACAGGGTTGAAGTGGGTGGCTACACCTTC	CASSEWDRVEVGGYTF
TRBV4-2	TRBJ2-3	NA	NA	TGTGCCAGCAGCCAAGATAATAGAGATACGCAGTATTTT	CASSQDNRDTQYF
TRBV18	TRBJ2-7	few	NA	TGTGCCAGCTCACCGGCTTCTATAGCCTACGAGCAGTACTTC	CASSPASIAYEQYF
TRBV10-3	TRBJ1-2	NA	NA	TGTGCCATCAGTGAGGGCCTAACTGGGGGCTACACCTTC	CAISEGLTGGYTF
TRBV7-2	TRBJ2-1	NA	TRBD1	TGTGCCAGCAGCTTACTAGGGACAGGGGGGTACAATGAGCAGTTCTTC	CASSLLGTGGYNEQFF
TRBV18	TRBJ1-2	NA	NA	TGTGCCAGCTCACTTAATGATGGCTACACCTTC	CASSLNDGYTF
TRBV5-4	TRBJ1-1	NA	TRBD1	TGTGCCAGCAGCCCGTGGACAGGCGCGGCGAACACTGAAGCTTTCTTT	CASSPWTGAANTEAFF
TRBV2	TRBJ1-4	NA	NA	TGTGCCAGCAGGTGGGACACTAGTGGAAAACTGTTTTTT	CASRWDTSGKLFF